The present entry profiles one TCR beta chain with its context. A second PCR, run for roughly 7 to 12 cycles, used a sample-barcoded 5' primer plus a J-beta primer mix. In TCRdb, the 5' RACE reads were re-called with MiXCR into one record per CDR3 protein. Here the sample spans fewer than 950,000 distinct CDR3 sequences, about 34% being singletons. This sample is drawn from a study of blood T cells in healthy people across ages. The CDR3 totals 13 residues. Trimming took off 3 bases at V and 9 bases at J, with 12 bases between the two ends. Germline V gene sequence: CDR1 KGHSH, CDR2 LQKENI. The sequence derives from a man aged 18-30 years in good health. Sequenced material: blood. The chain combines TRBV18 with TRBJ1-5, with D possibly matching TRBD1 (5 bases). The CDR3 here is CASSPTQDRPQHF. As DNA, the CDR3 is TGTGCCAGCTCACCGACACAGGATCGGCCCCAGCATTTT.